These 6 T cell receptor beta chains came from one sample sequenced in a study of low-dose radiotherapy and immunotherapy resistance in tumors. Time point defined: before trial treatment. cDNA synthesis used a TRAV/TRBV-specific primer set for both chains. TCRs were put through approximately 20 PCR cycles of amplification with Phusion. A constant-region primer and the V-primer adapter served as the primer pair. TCRdb ran MiXCR on the reads and lists one entry per CDR3 protein. The sample gives around 69,000 distinct CDR3 sequences, 31% of which show up once; 11% is in the top ten. Sequenced material: PBMCs, taken before treatment. The source is a female donor with ovarian cancer.

This chain connects TRBV28 to TRBJ1-5; D is uncertain. The V and J ends lost 3 bases and 5 bases respectively, with 17 bases between them. The CDR3 runs 16 residues. Germline V gene data show CDR1 as MDHEN and CDR2 as SYDVKM. CDR3 residues: CASSFGSVIAYQPQHF. CDR3 coding DNA: TGTGCCAGCAGTTTCGGGTCTGTGATAGCTTATCAGCCCCAGCATTTT.

As regards this clonotype: This sequence is one base from a far larger clone and is likely a read error. The chain couples TRBV4-1 to TRBJ2-1; TRBD2 agrees at 8 bases. With V trimmed by 0 bases and J by 13 bases, 14 bases remained unmatched. This CDR3 has 16 amino acids. Germline CDR1 reads MGHRA; CDR2 reads YSYEKL. The CDR3 region has the DNA TGCGCCAGCAGCCAAGAGTTGCGGGGGGTCCAAGAGACCCAGTTCTTC. Its protein product is CASSQELRGVQETQFF.

This clonotype was seen a handful of times. The genes are TRBV28 and TRBJ2-1; TRBD1 matches at 8 bases. The CDR3 runs to 17 residues. The V segment lost 6 bases and the J segment 7 bases; nucleotides outside the gene matches: 17. The germline V gene encodes CDR1 MDHEN and CDR2 SYDVKM. The CDR3 region has the DNA TGTGCCAGCAGCCAGTTTACCTTTCGGACAGGGCGGAATGAGCAGTTCTTC. This sequence encodes CASSQFTFRTGRNEQFF.

J is TRBJ2-1 and V is TRBV24-1, with D perhaps TRBD2 (6 bases). The CDR3 has 15 amino acids. V was trimmed by 6 bases and J by 6 bases, leaving 17 bases between them. CDR1 and CDR2 from the germline V gene are KGHDR and SFDVKD. CDR3 sequence reads: CATSPGASDRNEQFF. The CDR3 DNA sequence: TGTGCCACCAGTCCTGGGGCTAGCGATCGCAATGAGCAGTTCTTC.

Turning to this clonotype: The DNA is omitted, as the CDR3 cannot be located on it reliably, and the CDR3 follows TCRdb's listing. The CDR3: CASSRQPTGELFFFF. This chain uses TRBV12-3 or TRBV12-4 with TRBJ2-2; no check of the table's D call, TRBD1, against the DNA was made. The CDR3 is made up of 15 amino acids, end residues included.

This clonotype was found many times. The rearrangement links TRBV24-1 to TRBJ2-1; D ambiguous. With 2 bases removed from V and 9 bases from J, the gap between germline ends came to 10 bases. The CDR3 is 13 amino acids. CDR1 KGHDR and CDR2 SFDVKD come from the germline V gene. The CDR3, as DNA: TGTGCCACCAGTGATTCCGGGTATGGTGAGCAGTTCTTC. Protein product: CATSDSGYGEQFF.